This T cell receptor (beta chain) was sequenced during a study of T cell responses to AZD1222 COVID-19 vaccine (dated by TCRdb to the early 2020s). Notes on the research overall: A total of 240 or so trial participants underwent TCR sequencing, of whom 200 to 220 had received two doses of AZD1222 and 26 had received two doses of the MenACWY control vaccine. Trial participants were enrolled by age into subgroups of 18-55, 56-69 and 70-plus years, and about 150, 27 and 61 TCR-sequenced participants, respectively, were included in these subgroups.

The CDR3 regions of human TCRbeta chains were analyzed by immunosequencing. On the study's bioinformatics: Repertoire TCRs were checked for matches against a reference library of SARS-CoV-2-specific TCRs that had been generated using the MIRA antigen-specificity platform. Breadth was defined as the fraction of unique TCRs that were SARS-CoV-2-associated, and depth was defined as the fraction of total T cells that were SARS-CoV-2-associated. Using the MIRA data, every spike-specific TCR was mapped to the spike region that the TCR reacted to and assigned to either a CD4 or a CD8 class. Log10-transformed breadth and depth values were compared by one-way ANOVA with Sidak's multiple comparisons tests. TCRdb re-hosts the immuneACCESS table, in-frame sequences only. Its copies lack some clones; in the studies checked, an unresolved V gene accounts for under half of them, and the cause for the rest is not known. Clone size and the V and J calls come from that table; the DNA yielded D and trimming. The sample profile shows more than 150,000 clones; about 89% of them were found once. Of the sample, about 3.5% is held by the ten largest clones.

The paper as a whole reports these results and caveats: A significant rise in spike-specific TCR breadth and depth was observed after two AZD1222 doses relative to day 0 and relative to MenACWY recipients. The whole spike protein was spanned by vaccine-associated CD4 TCRs, and dominant responses were seen in regions 160-218 and 743-854. Because no day 14 peak-response samples were available, repertoires were characterized only after the peak T cell response. In the small 56-69-year group, the increase in depth fell short of significance, most likely because of low power. Conclusions about previously exposed vaccinees are limited, since just 6 or 7 AZD1222 recipients were seropositive for SARS-CoV-2 at baseline. Reportedly, almost half of the unique spike-specific TCRs recognized epitopes lying outside the regions that are mutated in the B.1.351 and B.1.1.7 variants. Most participants were white British and females outnumbered males, and the authors suggested that clonal diversity may have been underestimated.

The time point tag for this specimen amounts to: about 28 days (+/-7) after the second vaccine dose. AZD1222 recipients whose second dose came at about 4 weeks and those whose second dose came at about 12 weeks were combined into one group, since spike-specific TCR depth and breadth did not differ between the two schedules. The vaccinee samples were drawn from two UK trials, COV001 and COV002, one of which was a single-blind randomized controlled phase 2/3 trial testing AZD1222 (ChAdOx1 nCoV-19) in healthy adults. For TCRbeta chain sequencing, PBMC samples from trial participants were taken at day 0 and at day 28 after the second dose. About this clone: No cognate antigen has been identified for it. No quality values exist for individual bases; no much larger clone is one base distant.

The CDR3 runs 13 amino acids, cysteine and phenylalanine included. The entry retains the CDR3 DNA only, 39 bases that are in frame from base 1. The germline V gene provides CDR1 MDHEN and CDR2 SYDVKM. V is cut by 5 bases and J by 4 bases, and the space between the germline ends is 11 bases. The sequence links TRBV28 to TRBJ1-2; the D gene assignment is ambiguous. The sequence was obtained from an adult who received the AZD1222 COVID-19 vaccine. Source: peripheral blood, taken 28 days after the second AZD1222 dose. The DNA sequence follows: TGTGCCAGCAGTCCCCCCACTGGCTATGGCTACACCTTC. It specifies CASSPPTGYGYTF.